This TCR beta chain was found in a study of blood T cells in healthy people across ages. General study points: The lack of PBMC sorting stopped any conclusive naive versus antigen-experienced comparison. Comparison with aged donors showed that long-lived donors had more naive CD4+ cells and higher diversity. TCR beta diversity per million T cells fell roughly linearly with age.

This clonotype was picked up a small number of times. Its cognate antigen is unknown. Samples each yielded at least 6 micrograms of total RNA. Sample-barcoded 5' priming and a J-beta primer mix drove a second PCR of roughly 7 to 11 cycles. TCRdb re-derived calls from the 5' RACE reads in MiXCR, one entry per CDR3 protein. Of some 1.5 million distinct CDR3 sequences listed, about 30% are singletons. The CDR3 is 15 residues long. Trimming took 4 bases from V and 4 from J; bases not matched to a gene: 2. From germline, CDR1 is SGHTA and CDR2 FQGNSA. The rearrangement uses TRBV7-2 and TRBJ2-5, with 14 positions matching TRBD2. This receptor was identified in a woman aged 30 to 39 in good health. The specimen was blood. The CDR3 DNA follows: TGTGCCAGCAGCTGGACTAGCGGGAGGCCAGAGACCCAGTACTTC. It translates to CASSWTSGRPETQYF. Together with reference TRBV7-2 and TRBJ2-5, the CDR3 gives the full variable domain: GAGVSQSPSNKVTEKGKDVELRCDPISGHTALYWYRQSLGQGLEFLIYFQGNSAPDKSGLPSDRFSAERTGGSVSTLTIQRTQQEDSAVYLCASSWTSGRPETQYFGPGTRLLVL.